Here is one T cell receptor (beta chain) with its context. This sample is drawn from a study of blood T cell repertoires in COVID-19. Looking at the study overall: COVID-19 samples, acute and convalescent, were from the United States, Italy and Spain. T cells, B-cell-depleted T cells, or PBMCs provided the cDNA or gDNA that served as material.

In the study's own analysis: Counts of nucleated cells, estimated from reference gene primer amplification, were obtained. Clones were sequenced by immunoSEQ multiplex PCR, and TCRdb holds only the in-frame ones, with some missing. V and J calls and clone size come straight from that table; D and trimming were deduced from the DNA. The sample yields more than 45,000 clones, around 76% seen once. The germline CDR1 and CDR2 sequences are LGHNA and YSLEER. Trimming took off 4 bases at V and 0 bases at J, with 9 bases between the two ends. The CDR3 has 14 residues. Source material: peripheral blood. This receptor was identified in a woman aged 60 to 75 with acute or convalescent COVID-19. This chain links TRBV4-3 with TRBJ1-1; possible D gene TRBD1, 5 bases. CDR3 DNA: TGCGCCAGCAGCCCGATGACAGTGAACACTGAAGCTTTCTTT. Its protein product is CASSPMTVNTEAFF.